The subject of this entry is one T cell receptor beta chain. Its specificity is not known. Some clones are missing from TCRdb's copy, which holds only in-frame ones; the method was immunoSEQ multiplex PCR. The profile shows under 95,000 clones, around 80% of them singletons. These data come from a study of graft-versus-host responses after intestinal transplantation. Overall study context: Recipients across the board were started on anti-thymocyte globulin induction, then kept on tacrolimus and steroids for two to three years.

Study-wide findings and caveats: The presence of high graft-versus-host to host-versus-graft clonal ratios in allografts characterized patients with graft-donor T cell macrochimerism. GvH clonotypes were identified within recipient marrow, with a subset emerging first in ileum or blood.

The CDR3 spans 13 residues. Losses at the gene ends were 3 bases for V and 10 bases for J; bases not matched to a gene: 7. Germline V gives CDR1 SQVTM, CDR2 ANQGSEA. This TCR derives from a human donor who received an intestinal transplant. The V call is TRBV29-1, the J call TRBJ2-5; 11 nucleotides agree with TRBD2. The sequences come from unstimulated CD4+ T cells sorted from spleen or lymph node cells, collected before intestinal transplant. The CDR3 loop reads CSVELAGGWGQYF. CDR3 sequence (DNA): TGCAGCGTTGAGCTAGCGGGGGGATGGGGCCAGTACTTC.